The TCR beta chain under discussion was sequenced for a study of T-cell memory formation after mild COVID-19. Trimming took off 5 bases at V and 2 bases at J, with 13 bases between the two ends. Germline loops: CDR1 LNHDA, CDR2 SQIVND (reference sequence). The CDR3 contains 14 residues. Via MiXCR, TCRdb re-called the 5' RACE reads, giving one row per CDR3 protein. The table records approximately 500,000 distinct CDR3 sequences, 20% to 30% of them present only once. This sequence was found in an adult woman who had mild COVID-19 (a few samples of this study predate the infection). Cell type and time point are not known. The material sequenced was PBMCs or a T cell subset sorted from them (not recorded which). V usage is TRBV19 and J usage is TRBJ2-7; D assignment may be TRBD1 or TRBD2 (5 bases each). The CDR3 DNA is TGTGCCAGTAGTTCCCGGGACGGTACCTACGAGCAGTACTTC. Translating gives CASSSRDGTYEQYF.